Sequencing of this TCR beta chain was carried out in a study of T-cell reconstitution after alpha-beta-depleted transplantation in children. Study outcomes and limitations: From surviving recipient T cells and thymic progenitors came the high day-60 TCRbeta diversity observed in some patients. Most T-cell counts and diversity one year after the transplant came from T cells that were newly produced. About two months after transplant, alpha-beta T cells reportedly came from several hundred expanded graft clones.

The CDR3 covers 16 residues. Trimming removed 2 bases from V and 6 bases from J, with 20 bases in between. Germline V gene data show CDR1 as WSHSY and CDR2 as SAAADI. Only a few counts were recorded for this clonotype. What it binds is not known. As it was prepared, the TCRbeta library received unique molecular identifiers. Using its own MiXCR run on the PCR reads, TCRdb lists one record per CDR3 protein. Altogether 95,000 to 150,000 distinct CDR3 sequences are present, approximately 22% being singletons, with the ten largest covering approximately 10%. The receptor comes from a male patient aged 2-15 years who had a stem cell transplant for chronic granulomatous disease, so the T cells may come from the graft donor. The source was PBMCs, mostly from graft donor cells, collected 180 days after TCRalphabeta/CD19-depleted stem cell transplant. The chain joins TRBV10-2 to TRBJ2-7, with D possibly being TRBD1 (6 bases). CDR3 DNA: TGCGCCAGCAGTGAGGTGCAGGGGTACATCTCATTCGAGCAGTACTTC. Encoded protein: CASSEVQGYISFEQYF.